This note documents a single TCR beta chain sequence. What this receptor recognizes is not known. The input lacks base qualities; no much larger clone sits a single base away. This sample was included in a study of OX40 agonist ivuxolimab in advanced cancers. Looking at the study overall: Ivuxolimab was a fully human IgG2 agonistic monoclonal antibody targeting the costimulatory receptor OX40 (CD134). Of the 50 or so patients in dose escalation, 19 had hepatocellular carcinoma, approximately 15 had melanoma, 9 had renal cell carcinoma and 9 had head and neck cancer. The paper describes the monotherapy dose-escalation part (N of about 52 patients) of the phase I trial of ivuxolimab. Partial responses occurred in three dose-escalation patients: two with cutaneous melanoma and one with hepatocellular carcinoma. Intravenous ivuxolimab was administered to patients every 2 weeks at six dose levels: 0.01, 0.1, 0.3, 1.5, 3 and 10 mg/kg. Patients were allowed to have had prior anti-PD-1, anti-PD-L1 or anti-CTLA-4 therapy, and approximately 37% of the dose-escalation patients had been treated with checkpoint inhibitors. A male proportion of roughly 80% and a mean age of 60 years, ranging from about 23 to 79, were recorded for the dose-escalation cohort. Peripheral TCRbeta sequencing aimed to test whether ivuxolimab altered TCR sequence diversity and caused clonal T-cell expansion. What the research found in general, with its limitations: The antigen specificity of the clonally expanded peripheral T cells was not determined. On average, CD8+ T cells showed more expanded clones than CD4+ T cells after ivuxolimab. At doses from 0.1 to 3.0 mg/kg, clonal expansion was seen in both CD4+ and CD8+ blood T cells between baseline and week 6. In partial responders in the 0.1-3.0 mg/kg groups, normalized peripheral clonal expansion was found to be among the lowest, especially among CD8+ T cells. Low levels of normalized T-cell clonal expansion were also seen in some nonresponding patients.

The CDR3, cysteine through phenylalanine, is 11 amino acids long. Only CDR3 DNA remains: 33 bases, in frame from the first base. V sheds 8 bases and J sheds 6 bases, leaving 8 bases between their ends. Patients with autoimmune disease history or receiving systemic immunosuppression were excluded from the trial. Peripheral blood for TCR sequencing was collected from all dose cohorts at baseline, on cycle 4 day 1, and on cycle 7 day 1. The samples were taken from a phase I, first-in-human, multicenter, open-label dose-escalation trial of ivuxolimab. Adults with locally advanced or metastatic melanoma, renal cell, hepatocellular, or head and neck squamous cell carcinoma were enrolled in the trial. Before TCR sequencing, CD4+ and CD8+ T cells were separately sorted from peripheral blood. For sequencing of the TCRbeta CDR3 region, genomic DNA was extracted from the sorted cells. TCRbeta CDR3 regions were sequenced using the immunoSEQ Assay. The clones in this table, taken by TCRdb from immuneACCESS, are in-frame only. Not every clone is retained; where verified, under half of the shortfall comes from an unresolved V gene, and the cause of the rest is unknown. This sample comprises just over 35,000 clones, roughly 72% of them detected only once. About 24% of the sample is held by the ten biggest clonotypes.

The sequence links TRBV23-1 to TRBJ1-5, with the D gene call left open. TRBV23-1 is given ORF status, its function remaining uncertain. The source is an adult with an advanced solid tumor such as melanoma, head and neck, liver or kidney cancer. The input for sequencing was CD4+ or CD8+ T cells sorted from blood, taken in a trial of the OX40 agonist ivuxolimab. The bases read TGCGCCAGCTTCTCCGGTCAGCCCCAGCATTTT. This gives the protein CASFSGQPQHF.